The 13 T cell receptor beta chains below were found in one sample sequenced in a study of blood T cell repertoires in COVID-19 (TCRdb year 2020). Library prep was done by the immunoSEQ multiplex PCR assay. TCRdb re-hosts the immuneACCESS table, in-frame sequences only. Its copies lack some clones; in the studies checked, an unresolved V gene accounts for under half of them, and the cause for the rest is not known. Recorded for this sample are over 120,000 clones; 70% to 90% of them occurred a single time. Clones ranked in the top ten supply about 2.6% of the sample. Sequenced: peripheral blood. The origin of the receptors is a human donor with acute or convalescent COVID-19. The donor label of this sample is uncertain.

This clone was recorded only once. The rearrangement uses TRBV19 and TRBJ2-7, with TRBD2 identical over 10 bases. The CDR3 runs to 14 residues. Trimming took 5 bases from V and 6 from J; bases not matched to a gene: 7. The V gene's germline CDR1 is LNHDA and CDR2 SQIVND (reference sequence). Written as DNA, the CDR3 is TGTGCCAGTAGTTCTAGCGGGAGTAGAGGCGAGCAGTACGTC. It codes for CASSSSGSRGEQYV.

This sequence joins TRBV6-2 or TRBV6-3 and TRBJ2-1, with 11 bases identical to TRBD2. J gave up 8 bases and V 4 bases, and 7 bases lay outside the gene matches. The CDR3 sequence is 15 residues long. Germline lookup yields CDR1 MNHEY and CDR2 SVGEGT. CDR3: CASSWTATSGDEQFF. In DNA, the CDR3 is TGTGCCAGCAGTTGGACGGCGACTAGCGGGGATGAGCAGTTCTTC.

The J gene is TRBJ1-5, the V gene TRBV24-1; TRBD1 matches at 7 bases. The CDR3 length is 16 residues. Germline values: CDR1 KGHDR, CDR2 SFDVKD. The V segment lost 2 bases and the J segment 1 base; nucleotides outside the gene matches: 4. The CDR3 spells CATSDSDRRSNQPQHF. The CDR3 DNA follows: TGTGCCACCAGTGATTCGGACAGGAGAAGCAATCAGCCCCAGCATTTT.

This chain connects TRBV3-1 (or the pseudogene TRBV3-2) to TRBJ1-1, with no clear D. Between the trimmed V and J ends, which lost 5 bases and 1 base, there was a span of 11 bases. CDR1 LGHDT and CDR2 YNNKEL come from the germline V gene (reference sequence). CDR3 length equals 14 residues. The CDR3 DNA reads as TGTGCCAGCAGCGCGACACGGGGGAACACTGAAGCTTTCTTT. This translates into CASSATRGNTEAFF.

The V and J genes are TRBV13 and TRBJ2-7; 9 bases are shared with TRBD2. Germline CDR1 reads PRHDT; CDR2 reads FYEKMQ (reference sequence). The CDR3 has 15 amino acids. V gave up 7 bases and J gave up 7 bases; unmatched junction bases: 14. The CDR3 DNA reads TGTGCCAGCACACACACGGGCGGGGGGGGATCGGAGCAGTACTTC. Encoded protein: CASTHTGGGGSEQYF.

Comment on this clone: The DNA is omitted, as the CDR3 cannot be located on it reliably, and the CDR3 follows TCRdb's listing. This CDR3 reads CASSLGMGTGDSPLHF. The gene calls are TRBV5-4 and TRBJ1-6; the table's D call TRBD1 went unverified against the DNA. Germline-derived CDR1 and CDR2 are SGHNT and YYREEE (reference sequence). The CDR3 contains 16 residues when both ends are counted.

V usage is TRBV19 and J usage is TRBJ1-2; 8 bases fit TRBD1. The V gene end was trimmed by 9 bases and the J gene end by 0 bases; junction bases not matched to a gene: 12. The CDR3 is 16 residues long. The germline V gene has CDR1 LNHDA and CDR2 SQIVND (reference sequence). The CDR3: CASRTGQGMTNYGYTF. The CDR3 DNA is TGTGCCAGCCGTACCGGACAGGGTATGACTAACTATGGCTACACCTTC.

This clone was seen once. This rearrangement joins TRBV12-5 to TRBJ2-1; D may be TRBD2 (5 bases). In germline, CDR1 is LGHNT, CDR2 FRNRAP. Trimming removed 3 bases at V and 0 bases at J, with 9 bases between. CDR3 length equals 15 residues. This CDR3 reads CASGFGGLSYNEQFF. Here the CDR3 DNA reads TGTGCTAGTGGTTTCGGCGGGCTCTCCTACAATGAGCAGTTCTTC.

The J gene is TRBJ1-2, the V gene TRBV7-8, with 9 positions matching TRBD1. CDR1 and CDR2 from the germline V gene are SGHVS and FQNEAQ. With V trimmed by 2 bases and J by 5 bases, 9 bases remained unmatched. This CDR3 has 16 residues. In nucleotides, the CDR3 is TGTGCCAGCAGCTTATTTGTTGTGGGACAGGGTTATGGCTACACCTTC. Translation: CASSLFVVGQGYGYTF.

The chain recombines TRBV6-4 with TRBJ2-6, with a tentative D call TRBD2 (5 bases). V was trimmed by 4 bases and J by 2 bases, leaving 6 bases between them. Germline V CDR1 and CDR2: MRHNA, SNTAGT. The CDR3 runs 14 residues. Here the CDR3 reads CASSVSAGANVLTF. CDR3 sequence (DNA): TGTGCCAGCAGTGTTAGCGCTGGGGCCAACGTCCTGACTTTC.

J is TRBJ1-2 and V is TRBV6-5, with D uncertain. V lost 6 bases, J lost 10 bases, and 15 bases lay in between. In germline, CDR1 is MNHEY, CDR2 SVGAGI. The CDR3 extends over 12 amino acids. The CDR3 loop is CASRAQRGLYTF. CDR3 nucleotides: TGTGCCAGCAGGGCCCAGCGAGGGCTCTACACCTTC.

The chain is built from TRBV9 and TRBJ2-3, with TRBD2 as a possible D gene (7 bases). The CDR3 length is 14 residues. Looked up from germline, CDR1 is SGDLS and CDR2 is YYNGEE. Trimming shortened V by 7 bases and J by 4 bases, and 16 bases separated the two germline ends. CDR3 residues: CASGLGGPSDTQYF. The CDR3 nucleotides are TGTGCCAGCGGTCTGGGGGGGCCGTCAGATACGCAGTATTTT.

J is TRBJ1-1 and V is TRBV7-9; D call uncertain. Germline-derived CDR1 and CDR2 are SEHNR and FQNEAQ (reference sequence). Between the trimmed V and J ends, which lost 5 bases and 4 bases, there was a span of 8 bases. This CDR3 spans 12 amino acids. The DNA of the CDR3 is TGTGCCAGCAGCCAAACTATCACTGAAGCTTTCTTT. Its protein is CASSQTITEAFF.